Listed below are T cell receptor beta chains from one sample, sequenced in a study of shared clonotypes between healthy human individuals. The repertoire was sequenced with immunoSEQ multiplex PCR; TCRdb's copy has only in-frame clones and lacks some. The sample lists about half a million clones, approximately 82% seen once, with 12% in the top ten. What was sequenced was PBMCs. The receptors derive from a middle-aged woman in good health. Some clones in this sample may be carry-over from other donors' samples. Both conserved end residues are part of each CDR3. The order of the fields is D gene, J gene, clone size, V gene, CDR3 DNA, CDR3 protein. The D gene is left open where the match is weak. For some rows the clone size is stated as once, few or many, or as a class when expanded; others skip it.

D gene: .; J gene: TRBJ2-7; clone size: .; V gene: TRBV7-3; CDR3 DNA: TGTGCCAGCATCTCCTCGGACGGCTACGAGCAGTACTTC; CDR3 protein: CASISSDGYEQYF
D gene: .; J gene: TRBJ2-5; clone size: .; V gene: TRBV7-3; CDR3 DNA: TGTGCCAGCAGCTGGTCCGGGAGCCGGGGAGAGACCCAGTACTTC; CDR3 protein: CASSWSGSRGETQYF
D gene: .; J gene: TRBJ2-3; clone size: .; V gene: TRBV19; CDR3 DNA: TGTGCCAGTAGTAGAGGAATAGCGGAGAACACAGATACGCAGTATTTT; CDR3 protein: CASSRGIAENTDTQYF
D gene: .; J gene: TRBJ2-1; clone size: .; V gene: TRBV21-1; CDR3 DNA: TGTGCCAGCGGGAGACTAGCTCGCAATGAGCAGTTCTTC; CDR3 protein: CASGRLARNEQFF
D gene: .; J gene: TRBJ1-3; clone size: .; V gene: TRBV19; CDR3 DNA: TGTGCCAGTAATGAGCAGTATTCTGGAAACACCATATATTTT; CDR3 protein: CASNEQYSGNTIYF
D gene: .; J gene: TRBJ1-1; clone size: .; V gene: TRBV21-1; CDR3 DNA: TGTGCCAGCAATCCTTCTACAGTAGACAGGGCTAACACTGAAGCTTTCTTT; CDR3 protein: CASNPSTVDRANTEAFF
D gene: .; J gene: TRBJ2-1; clone size: many; V gene: TRBV28; CDR3 DNA: TGTGCCAGCAGTTCAGGACTGCGTGAGCAGTTCTTC; CDR3 protein: CASSSGLREQFF
D gene: .; J gene: TRBJ1-2; clone size: .; V gene: TRBV29-1; CDR3 DNA: TGCGGCGAGTCCTCAAACTACGGCTACACCTTC; CDR3 protein: CGESSNYGYTF
D gene: TRBD1; J gene: TRBJ2-1; clone size: .; V gene: TRBV5-1; CDR3 DNA: TGCGCCAGCAGCTTGAACCTCCGGGACAGGAACAATGAGCAGTTCTTC; CDR3 protein: CASSLNLRDRNNEQFF
D gene: TRBD2; J gene: TRBJ2-1; clone size: .; V gene: TRBV11-2; CDR3 DNA: TGTGCCAGCAGCCCCGGGACTATGGCGGGTGAGCAGTTCTTC; CDR3 protein: CASSPGTMAGEQFF
D gene: .; J gene: TRBJ2-3; clone size: .; V gene: TRBV5-1; CDR3 DNA: TGCGCCAGCAGCGCGGCCGGCCTCCTCACAGATACGCAGTATTTT; CDR3 protein: CASSAAGLLTDTQYF
D gene: .; J gene: TRBJ1-1; clone size: .; V gene: TRBV5-1; CDR3 DNA: TGCGCCAGCAGCTCCCGGGAGAGTGAAGCTTTCTTT; CDR3 protein: CASSSRESEAFF
D gene: .; J gene: TRBJ2-7; clone size: .; V gene: TRBV28; CDR3 DNA: TGTGCCAGCAGCCCGGGGGACCCCATCCCGTACGAGCAGTACTTC; CDR3 protein: CASSPGDPIPYEQYF
D gene: TRBD1; J gene: TRBJ2-3; clone size: .; V gene: TRBV10-3; CDR3 DNA: TGTGCCATCCAGGGGGTGGATACGCAGTATTTT; CDR3 protein: CAIQGVDTQYF
D gene: TRBD2; J gene: TRBJ2-5; clone size: .; V gene: TRBV6-5; CDR3 DNA: TGTGCCAGCAGTTACTCGGGACTATCAATTGCAGAGACCCAGTACTTC; CDR3 protein: CASSYSGLSIAETQYF
D gene: .; J gene: TRBJ2-2; clone size: .; V gene: TRBV6-4; CDR3 DNA: TGTGCCAGCATGTCAGGTCAGGGGCTGGCGAACACCGGGGAGCTGTTTTTT; CDR3 protein: CASMSGQGLANTGELFF
D gene: TRBD1; J gene: TRBJ1-2; clone size: .; V gene: TRBV27; CDR3 DNA: TGTGCCAGTGGGGACAGGGAGGCCGGGAACTATGGCTACACCTTC; CDR3 protein: CASGDREAGNYGYTF
D gene: .; J gene: TRBJ2-7; clone size: few; V gene: TRBV27; CDR3 DNA: TGTGCCAGCCGAGGGTCAGCCTACGAGCAGTACTTC; CDR3 protein: CASRGSAYEQYF